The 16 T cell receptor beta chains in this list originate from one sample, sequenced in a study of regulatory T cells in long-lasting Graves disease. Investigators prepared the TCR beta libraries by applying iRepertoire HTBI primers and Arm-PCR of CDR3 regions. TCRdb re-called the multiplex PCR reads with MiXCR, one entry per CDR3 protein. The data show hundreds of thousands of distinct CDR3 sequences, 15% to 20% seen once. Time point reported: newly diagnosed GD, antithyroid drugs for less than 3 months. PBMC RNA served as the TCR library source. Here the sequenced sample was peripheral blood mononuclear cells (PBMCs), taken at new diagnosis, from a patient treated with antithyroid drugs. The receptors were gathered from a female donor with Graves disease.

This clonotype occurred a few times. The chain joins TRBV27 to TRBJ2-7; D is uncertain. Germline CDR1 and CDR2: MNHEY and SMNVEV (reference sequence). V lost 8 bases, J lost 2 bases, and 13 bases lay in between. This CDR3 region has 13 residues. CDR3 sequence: CASGLRRAYEQYF. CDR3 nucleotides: TGTGCCAGCGGTCTCAGAAGAGCCTACGAGCAGTACTTC.

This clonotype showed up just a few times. The CDR3 sequence is CASNRRDTQYF. As DNA, the CDR3 is TGTGCCAGCAACCGGCGGGATACGCAGTATTTT. The chain employs TRBV28 and TRBJ2-3; D unclear. CDR3 length: 11 amino acids. Germline assignment: CDR1 MDHEN and CDR2 SYDVKM. Trimming removed 7 bases at V and 6 bases at J, with 8 bases between.

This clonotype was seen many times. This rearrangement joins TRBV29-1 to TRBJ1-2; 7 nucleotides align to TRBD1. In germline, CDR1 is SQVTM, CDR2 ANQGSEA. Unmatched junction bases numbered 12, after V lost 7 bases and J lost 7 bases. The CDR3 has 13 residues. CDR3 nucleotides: TGCAGCGCGGCGACAGGGTCCTTTTTTGGCTACACCTTC. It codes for CSAATGSFFGYTF.

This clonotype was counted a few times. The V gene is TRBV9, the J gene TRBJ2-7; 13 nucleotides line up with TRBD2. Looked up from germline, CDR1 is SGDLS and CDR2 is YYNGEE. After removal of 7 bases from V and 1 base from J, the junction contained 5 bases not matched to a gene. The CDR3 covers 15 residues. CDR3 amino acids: CASGRLAGGSYEQYF. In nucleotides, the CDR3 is TGTGCCAGCGGAAGACTAGCGGGAGGATCCTACGAGCAGTACTTC.

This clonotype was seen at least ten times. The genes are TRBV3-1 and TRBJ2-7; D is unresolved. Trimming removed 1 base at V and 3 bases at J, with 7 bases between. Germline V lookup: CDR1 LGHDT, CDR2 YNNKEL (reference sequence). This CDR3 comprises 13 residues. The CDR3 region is CASSQVPLYEQYF. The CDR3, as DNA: TGTGCCAGCAGCCAAGTGCCCCTCTACGAGCAGTACTTC.

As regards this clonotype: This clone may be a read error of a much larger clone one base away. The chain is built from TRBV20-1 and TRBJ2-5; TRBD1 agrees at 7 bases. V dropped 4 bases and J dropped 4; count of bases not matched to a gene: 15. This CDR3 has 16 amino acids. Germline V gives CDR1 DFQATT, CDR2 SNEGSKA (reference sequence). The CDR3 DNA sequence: TGCAGTGCTACCGTGCCGAGGGGGCCTCTAGTAGAGACCCAGTACTTC. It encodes CSATVPRGPLVETQYF.

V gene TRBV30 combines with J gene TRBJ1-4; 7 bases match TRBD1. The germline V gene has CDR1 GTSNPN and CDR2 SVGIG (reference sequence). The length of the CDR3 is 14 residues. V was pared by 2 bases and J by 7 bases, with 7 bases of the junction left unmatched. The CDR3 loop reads CAWSSVGGGEKLFF. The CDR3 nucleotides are TGTGCCTGGAGTAGCGTAGGGGGCGGTGAAAAACTGTTTTTT.

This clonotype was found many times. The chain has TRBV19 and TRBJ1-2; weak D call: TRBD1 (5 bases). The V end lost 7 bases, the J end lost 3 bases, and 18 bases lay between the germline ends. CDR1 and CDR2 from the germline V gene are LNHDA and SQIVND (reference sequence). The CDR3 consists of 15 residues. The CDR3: CASTMTVFIDYGYTF. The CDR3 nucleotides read TGTGCCAGTACCATGACAGTTTTTATTGACTATGGCTACACCTTC.

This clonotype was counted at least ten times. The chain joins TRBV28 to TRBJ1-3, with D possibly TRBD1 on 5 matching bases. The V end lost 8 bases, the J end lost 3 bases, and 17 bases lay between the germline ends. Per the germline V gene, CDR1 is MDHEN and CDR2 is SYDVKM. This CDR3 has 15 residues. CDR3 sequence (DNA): TGTGCCAGCTGGGCCCGGGGGTTTGGTGGAAACACCATATATTTT. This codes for CASWARGFGGNTIYF.

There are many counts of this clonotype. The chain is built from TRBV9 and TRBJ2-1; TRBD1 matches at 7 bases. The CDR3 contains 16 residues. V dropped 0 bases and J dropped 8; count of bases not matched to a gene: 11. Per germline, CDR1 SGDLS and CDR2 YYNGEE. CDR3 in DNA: TGTGCCAGCAGCGTAGCCGGGAACAGGGGTTTCGATGAGCAGTTCTTC. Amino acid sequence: CASSVAGNRGFDEQFF.

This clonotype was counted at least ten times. Written as DNA, the CDR3 is TGTGCCAGCAGCCCAGTCGACAGCTTCAATCAGCCCCAGCATTTT. Encoded protein: CASSPVDSFNQPQHF. The rearrangement joins TRBV9 to TRBJ1-5; D is perhaps TRBD1 (5 bases). Germline V gene sequence: CDR1 SGDLS, CDR2 YYNGEE. Trimming took 4 bases from V and 3 from J, leaving 14 bases between them. The CDR3 sequence is 15 residues long.

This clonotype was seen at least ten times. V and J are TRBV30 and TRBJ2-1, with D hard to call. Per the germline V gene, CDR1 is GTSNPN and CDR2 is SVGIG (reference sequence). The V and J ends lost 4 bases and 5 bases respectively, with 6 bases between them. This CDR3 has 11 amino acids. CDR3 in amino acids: CAWNRDNEQFF. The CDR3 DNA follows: TGTGCCTGGAATAGGGACAATGAGCAGTTCTTC. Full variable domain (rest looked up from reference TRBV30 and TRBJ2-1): SQTIHQWPATLVQPVGSPLSLECTVEGTSNPNLYWYRQAAGRGLQLLFYSVGIGQISSEVPQNLSASRPQDRQFILSSKKLLLSDSGFYLCAWNRDNEQFFGPGTRLTVL.

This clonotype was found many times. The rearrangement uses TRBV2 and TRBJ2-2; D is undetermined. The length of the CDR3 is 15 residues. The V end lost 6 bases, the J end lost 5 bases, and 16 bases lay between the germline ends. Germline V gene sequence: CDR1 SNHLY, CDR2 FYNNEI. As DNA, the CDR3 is TGTGCCAGCAGGGTAGCTGACATCGATACCGGGGAGCTGTTTTTT. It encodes CASRVADIDTGELFF.

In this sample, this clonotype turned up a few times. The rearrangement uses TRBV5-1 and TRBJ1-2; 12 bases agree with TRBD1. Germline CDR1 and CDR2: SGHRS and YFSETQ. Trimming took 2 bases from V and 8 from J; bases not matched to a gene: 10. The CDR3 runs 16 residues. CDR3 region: CASSFTPGQGAQGYTF. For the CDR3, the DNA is TGCGCCAGCAGCTTTACACCGGGACAGGGGGCACAGGGCTACACCTTC. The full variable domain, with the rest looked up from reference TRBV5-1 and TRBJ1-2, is KAGVTQTPRYLIKTRGQQVTLSCSPISGHRSVSWYQQTPGQGLQFLFEYFSETQRNKGNFPGRFSGRQFSNSRSEMNVSTLELGDSALYLCASSFTPGQGAQGYTFGSGTRLTVV.

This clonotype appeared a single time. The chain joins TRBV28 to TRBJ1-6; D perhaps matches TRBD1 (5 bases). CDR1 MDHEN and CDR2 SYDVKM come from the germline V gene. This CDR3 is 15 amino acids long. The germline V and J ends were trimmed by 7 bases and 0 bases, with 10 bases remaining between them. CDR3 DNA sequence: TGTGCCAGCACCCATGGGGGCTCCTATAATTCACCCCTCCACTTT. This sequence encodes CASTHGGSYNSPLHF.

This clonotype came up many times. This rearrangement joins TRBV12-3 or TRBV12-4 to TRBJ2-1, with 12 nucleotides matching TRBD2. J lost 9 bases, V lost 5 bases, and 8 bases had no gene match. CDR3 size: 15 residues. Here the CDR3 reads CASSPGLAGLVEQFF. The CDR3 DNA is TGTGCCAGCAGTCCCGGACTAGCGGGATTGGTTGAGCAGTTCTTC.